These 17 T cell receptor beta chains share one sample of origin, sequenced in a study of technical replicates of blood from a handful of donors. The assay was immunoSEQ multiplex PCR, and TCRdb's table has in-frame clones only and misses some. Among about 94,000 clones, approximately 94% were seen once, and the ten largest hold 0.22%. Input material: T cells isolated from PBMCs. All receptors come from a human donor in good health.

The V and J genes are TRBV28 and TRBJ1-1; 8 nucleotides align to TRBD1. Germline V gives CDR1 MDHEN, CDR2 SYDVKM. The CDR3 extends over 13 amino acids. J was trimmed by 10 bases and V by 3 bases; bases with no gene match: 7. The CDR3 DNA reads TGTGCCAGCAGTTTCCAGGGGGCCAAGGGAGCTTTCTTT. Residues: CASSFQGAKGAFF.

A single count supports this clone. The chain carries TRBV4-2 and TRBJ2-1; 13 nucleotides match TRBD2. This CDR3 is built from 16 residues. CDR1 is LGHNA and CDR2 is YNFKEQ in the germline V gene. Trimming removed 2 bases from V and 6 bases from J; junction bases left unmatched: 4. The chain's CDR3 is CASSQRTSGSINEQFF. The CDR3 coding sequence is TGTGCCAGCAGCCAAAGGACTAGCGGGAGCATCAATGAGCAGTTCTTC.

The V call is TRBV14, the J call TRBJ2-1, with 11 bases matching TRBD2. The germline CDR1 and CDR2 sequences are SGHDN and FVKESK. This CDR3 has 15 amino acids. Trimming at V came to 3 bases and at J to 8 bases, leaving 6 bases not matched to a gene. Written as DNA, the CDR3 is TGTGCCAGCAGCCATGGACTAGCGGGTCTCCATGAGCAGTTCTTC. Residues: CASSHGLAGLHEQFF. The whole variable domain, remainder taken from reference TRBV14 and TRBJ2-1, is EAGVTQFPSHSVIEKGQTVTLRCDPISGHDNLYWYRRVMGKEIKFLLHFVKESKQDESGMPNNRFLAERTGGTYSTLKVQPAELEDSGVYFCASSHGLAGLHEQFFGPGTRLTVL.

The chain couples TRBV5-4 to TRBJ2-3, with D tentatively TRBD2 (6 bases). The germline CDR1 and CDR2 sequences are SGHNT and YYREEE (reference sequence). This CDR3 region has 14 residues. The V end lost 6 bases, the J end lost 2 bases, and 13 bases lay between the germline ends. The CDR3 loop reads CASMGRPDTDTQYF. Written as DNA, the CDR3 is TGTGCCAGCATGGGGAGGCCCGACACAGATACGCAGTATTTT.

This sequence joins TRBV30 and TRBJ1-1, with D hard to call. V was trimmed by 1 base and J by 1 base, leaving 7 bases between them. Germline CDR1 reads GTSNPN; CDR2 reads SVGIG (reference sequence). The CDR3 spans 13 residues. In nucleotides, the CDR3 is TGTGCCTGGAGTGCACTAGAGAACACTGAAGCTTTCTTT. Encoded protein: CAWSALENTEAFF.

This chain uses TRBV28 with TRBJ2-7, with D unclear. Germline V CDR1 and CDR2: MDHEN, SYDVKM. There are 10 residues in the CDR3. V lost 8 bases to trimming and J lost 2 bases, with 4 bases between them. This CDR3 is CASATYEQYF. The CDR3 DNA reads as TGTGCCAGCGCGACCTACGAGCAGTACTTC.

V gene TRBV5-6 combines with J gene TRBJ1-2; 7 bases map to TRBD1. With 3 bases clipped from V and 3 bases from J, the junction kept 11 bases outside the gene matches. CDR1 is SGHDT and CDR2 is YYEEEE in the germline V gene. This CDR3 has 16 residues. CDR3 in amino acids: CASSSTTGRFDYGYTF. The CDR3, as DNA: TGTGCCAGCAGCTCGACGACAGGGCGATTCGACTATGGCTACACCTTC.

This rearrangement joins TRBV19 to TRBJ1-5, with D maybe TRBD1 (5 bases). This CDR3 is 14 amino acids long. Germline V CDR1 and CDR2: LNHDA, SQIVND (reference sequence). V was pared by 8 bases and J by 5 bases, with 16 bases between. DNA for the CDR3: TGTGCCAGTCAGTGGGGGGGGAGTCATCAGCCCCAGCATTTT. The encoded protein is CASQWGGSHQPQHF. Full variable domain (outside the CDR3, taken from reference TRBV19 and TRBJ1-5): DGGITQSPKYLFRKEGQNVTLSCEQNLNHDAMYWYRQDPGQGLRLIYYSQIVNDFQKGDIAEGYSVSREKKESFPLTVTSAQKNPTAFYLCASQWGGSHQPQHFGDGTRLSIL.

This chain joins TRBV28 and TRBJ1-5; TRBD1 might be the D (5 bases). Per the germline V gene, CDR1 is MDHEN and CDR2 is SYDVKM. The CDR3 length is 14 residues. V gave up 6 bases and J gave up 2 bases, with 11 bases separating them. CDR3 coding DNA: TGTGCCAGCAGCCGGGGAGGGGGCAATCAGCCCCAGCATTTT. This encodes CASSRGGGNQPQHF.

CDR3 protein: CASSVDRNQGGGTYEQYF. The CDR3 bases are TGTGCCAGCAGCGTGGATAGAAACCAGGGGGGTGGCACCTACGAGCAGTACTTC. This chain links TRBV9 with TRBJ2-7, with D possibly TRBD1 on 7 matching bases. The CDR3 length is 18 residues. Looked up from germline, CDR1 is SGDLS and CDR2 is YYNGEE. V lost 2 bases to trimming and J lost 2 bases, with 23 bases between them.

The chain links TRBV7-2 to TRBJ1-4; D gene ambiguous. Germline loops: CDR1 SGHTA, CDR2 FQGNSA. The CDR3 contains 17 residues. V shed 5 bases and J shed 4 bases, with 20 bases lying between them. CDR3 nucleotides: TGTGCCAGCAGCACCGACGCCAGACTGACGGTTAATGAAAAACTGTTTTTT. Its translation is CASSTDARLTVNEKLFF.

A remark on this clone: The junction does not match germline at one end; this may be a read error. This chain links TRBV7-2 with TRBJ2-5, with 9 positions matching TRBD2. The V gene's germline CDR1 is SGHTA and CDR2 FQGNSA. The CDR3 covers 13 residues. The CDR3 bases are TGTGCCAGCAGCCTAGCGGGGCTTGAGACCCAGTACTTC. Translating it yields CASSLAGLETQYF.

The chain's CDR3 is CASSLLVREYNEQFF. The CDR3 DNA reads TGTGCCAGCAGCTTGTTGGTCAGGGAATACAATGAGCAGTTCTTC. The chain employs TRBV5-5 and TRBJ2-1; D is perhaps TRBD1 (5 bases). Trimming pared 1 base from V and 4 bases from J, leaving 12 bases between. CDR3 length: 15 amino acids. CDR1 SGHKS and CDR2 YYEKEE come from the germline V gene (reference sequence).

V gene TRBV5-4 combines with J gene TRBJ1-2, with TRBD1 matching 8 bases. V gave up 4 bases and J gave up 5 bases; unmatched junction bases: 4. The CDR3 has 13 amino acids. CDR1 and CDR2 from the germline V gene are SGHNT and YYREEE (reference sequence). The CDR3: CASSDTGGYGYTF. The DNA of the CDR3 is TGTGCCAGCAGCGATACAGGGGGGTATGGCTACACCTTC.

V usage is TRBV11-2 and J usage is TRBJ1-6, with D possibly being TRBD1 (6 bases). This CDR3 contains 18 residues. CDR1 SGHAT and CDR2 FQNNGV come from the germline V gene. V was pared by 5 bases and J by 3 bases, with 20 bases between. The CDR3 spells CASSPTAFGTSYNSPLHF. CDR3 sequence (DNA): TGTGCCAGCAGCCCCACCGCATTCGGGACAAGCTATAATTCACCCCTCCACTTT.

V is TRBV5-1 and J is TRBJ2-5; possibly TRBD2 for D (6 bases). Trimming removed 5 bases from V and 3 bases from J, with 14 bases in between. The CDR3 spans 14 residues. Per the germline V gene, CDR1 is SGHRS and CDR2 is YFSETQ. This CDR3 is CASRFTSLKETQYF. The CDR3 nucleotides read TGCGCCAGCAGATTTACTAGCCTCAAAGAGACCCAGTACTTC.

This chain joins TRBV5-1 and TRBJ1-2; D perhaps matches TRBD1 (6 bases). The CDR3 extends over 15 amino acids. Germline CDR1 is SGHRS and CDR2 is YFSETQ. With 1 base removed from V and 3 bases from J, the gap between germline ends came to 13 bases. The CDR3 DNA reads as TGCGCCAGCAGCTTGTATCCAGGGGAGCACTATGGCTACACCTTC. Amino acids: CASSLYPGEHYGYTF.